One T cell receptor (beta chain) is described in this entry. No antigen is known for it. No base-level quality is on record; no much larger clone is a single base apart. Library preparation was by the immunoSEQ multiplex PCR assay. This immuneACCESS table, as held by TCRdb, lists in-frame sequences with V and J called but not all clones. Of the missing ones, under half trace to an unresolved V gene in checked studies; the others have no known cause. The sample includes under 70,000 clones, with roughly nine tenths observed a single time. The top ten clones comprise about 14% of the sample. The data originate from a study of control samples from healthy donors and cancer patients (dated by TCRdb to 2020 to 2022). The CDR3, from cysteine to phenylalanine, totals 14 residues. Kept here is only the CDR3 DNA, which spans 42 bases and is read in frame from base 1. The germline V gene (reference sequence) provides CDR1 MNHNY and CDR2 SVGAGI. V and J lose 7 bases and 8 bases, and a span of 17 bases separates them.

The chain links TRBV6-6 with TRBJ1-4; the D segment cannot be called with confidence. This receptor was obtained from a man in his fifties or sixties with head and neck cancer. Sequences were obtained from PBMCs. The encoded CDR3 is CASNTAGPQEKLFF. The nucleotide sequence reads as follows: TGTGCCAGCAATACGGCTGGGCCGCAGGAAAAACTGTTTTTT.